This passage covers 28 T cell receptor beta chains from one sample sequenced in a study of breast tumors, draining lymph nodes, adjacent tissues. Breast cancer patients provided tissue from their axillary draining lymph nodes. TCRdb processed the multiplex PCR reads anew with MiXCR; each CDR3 protein has one entry. The sample comprises roughly 120,000 distinct CDR3 sequences, 20% of which are singletons, and 3.5% to 4.5% rests with the top ten. The sample taken for sequencing was axillary lymph node tissue. The receptors were gathered from a female donor with breast cancer. Some clones in this sample may be carry-over from other donors' samples.

The chain links TRBV7-3 to TRBJ1-1; D gene uncertain. CDR1 is SGHTA and CDR2 is FQGTGA in the germline V gene. There are 13 residues in the CDR3. Trimming cost V 1 base and J 6 bases, with 9 bases left between them. The chain's CDR3 is CASSLNKLSEAFF. The CDR3 DNA reads as TGTGCCAGCAGCTTAAACAAGTTATCTGAAGCTTTCTTT.

This clonotype was counted ten times or more. The chain uses TRBV11-2 and TRBJ1-3; no clear D. Germline V gene lookup returns CDR1 SGHAT and CDR2 FQNNGV. The CDR3 runs 12 residues. CDR3 in DNA: TGTGTGGTCGCCAGCTCTGGAAACACCATATATTTT. This gives the protein CVVASSGNTIYF.

This clonotype was counted ten times or more. The chain joins TRBV12-3 or TRBV12-4 to TRBJ2-1; the match to TRBD1 covers 8 bases. This CDR3 comprises 14 residues. The V and J ends lost 5 bases and 6 bases, in that order; junction bases with no gene match: 6. The CDR3 region has the DNA TGTGCCAGCAGTCTAGGACAGGGTAGCAATGAGCAGTTCTTC. Translated: CASSLGQGSNEQFF.

This clonotype was detected many times. The V and J genes are TRBV7-2 and TRBJ2-2; D gene unclear. The V gene's germline CDR1 is SGHTA and CDR2 FQGNSA. The V gene lost 1 base and the J gene lost 6 bases, with 6 bases spanning the gap. The CDR3 runs 13 residues. The CDR3 DNA sequence: TGTGCCAGCAGCTTAGGGGGTTCCGGGGAGCTGTTTTTT. Its translation: CASSLGGSGELFF.

This clonotype was counted at least ten times. The chain carries TRBV9 and TRBJ1-5, with D hard to call. CDR3 size: 13 residues. The germline V gene encodes CDR1 SGDLS and CDR2 YYNGEE. Deletions cut 0 bases from V and 5 bases from J, with 6 bases between. CDR3 in DNA: TGTGCCAGCAGCGTAGAGGGATATCAGCCCCAGCATTTT. Its protein product is CASSVEGYQPQHF.

This clonotype was seen at least ten times. V gene TRBV7-3 combines with J gene TRBJ2-5; tentatively, D is TRBD1 or TRBD2 (6 bases each). The germline gives CDR1 SGHTA, CDR2 FQGTGA. The CDR3 runs 15 residues. V gave up 0 bases and J gave up 8 bases, with 16 bases separating them. CDR3 DNA: TGTGCCAGCAGCTTAACGGGGGGAACAGGGATTACCCAGTACTTC. This encodes CASSLTGGTGITQYF. Full variable domain (remainder filled in from reference TRBV7-3 and TRBJ2-5): GAGVSQTPSNKVTEKGKYVELRCDPISGHTALYWYRQSLGQGPEFLIYFQGTGAADDSGLPNDRFFAVRPEGSVSTLKIQRTERGDSAVYLCASSLTGGTGITQYFGPGTRLLVL.

There are many counts of this clonotype. A junction end diverges from the germline sequence, so it may reflect a read error. CDR3 DNA sequence: TGTGCCTCCAGACTCCGGGACAGAACCTACGAGCAGTACTTC. Translated: CASRLRDRTYEQYF. V usage is TRBV24-1 and J usage is TRBJ2-7; 7 positions match TRBD1. From germline, CDR1 is KGHDR and CDR2 SFDVKD. The CDR3 contains 14 residues.

This clonotype was detected ten times or more. V and J are TRBV3-1 and TRBJ2-7, with 10 bases lining up with TRBD2. V was pared by 6 bases and J by 2 bases, with 19 bases of the junction left unmatched. The germline CDR1 and CDR2 sequences are LGHDT and YNNKEL (reference sequence). This CDR3 is built from 19 residues. CDR3 nucleotides: TGTGCCAGCAGTCGAACCCGGACTAGCGGAAATATTCGAGCCTACGAGCAGTACTTC. Translating it yields CASSRTRTSGNIRAYEQYF.

The rearrangement links TRBV6-2 or TRBV6-3 to TRBJ1-5; a possible D gene is TRBD1 (5 bases). Trimming left V 6 bases short and J 1 base short, with 13 bases between. CDR3 length equals 15 residues. The germline V gene encodes CDR1 MNHEY and CDR2 SVGEGT. In DNA form, the CDR3 reads TGTGCCAGCAGCTCAAGACAGATGAGCAATCAGCCCCAGCATTTT. Translating it yields CASSSRQMSNQPQHF.

This clonotype was detected many times. The chain combines TRBV2 with TRBJ2-1; 11 nucleotides match TRBD2. Germline V gene sequence: CDR1 SNHLY, CDR2 FYNNEI. V lost 8 bases to trimming and J lost 4 bases; unmatched junction nucleotides: 10. CDR3 size: 16 residues. CDR3 nucleotides: TGTGCCAGCCTGGGGCTAGCGGGGGGTGGTTACAATGAGCAGTTCTTC. Translating it yields CASLGLAGGGYNEQFF.

In its sample, this clonotype was seen many times. The DNA for the CDR3 is TGTGCCAGCTCACCACGGGAGGGAGGGCTCGCCCACGAGCAGTACTTC. As protein: CASSPREGGLAHEQYF. The chain uses TRBV18 and TRBJ2-7; 7 bases are shared with TRBD2. Germline trimming cut 1 base from V and 5 bases from J; bases unmatched to any gene: 11. CDR1 and CDR2 (germline): KGHSH, LQKENI. CDR3 size: 16 residues.

The chain has TRBV6-1 and TRBJ2-2; 8 positions match TRBD1. The junction had 8 bases not matched to a gene; V was cut back by 5 bases and J by 6 bases. Germline V gene sequence: CDR1 MNHNS, CDR2 SASEGT. This CDR3 spans 15 amino acids. The CDR3 sequence: CASSIQGAQAGELFF. CDR3 sequence (DNA): TGTGCCAGCAGTATTCAGGGGGCGCAGGCCGGGGAGCTGTTTTTT.

This clonotype was picked up a small number of times. This chain joins TRBV20-1 and TRBJ2-3; the D gene is possibly TRBD1 (6 bases). The V and J ends lost 0 bases and 5 bases respectively, with 21 bases between them. The CDR3 consists of 17 residues. CDR1 is DFQATT and CDR2 is SNEGSKA in the germline V gene (reference sequence). In DNA, the CDR3 is TGCAGTGCTAGAGATGAGCCGAGGGGTAGCAGGGGAGATACGCAGTATTTT. Amino acid sequence: CSARDEPRGSRGDTQYF.

To note about this clonotype: A much larger clone differs by one base, so this may be a read error. Since no conserved phenylalanine or tryptophan closes the CDR3, a read error is the likely cause. This rearrangement joins TRBV6-5 to TRBJ2-1; the match to TRBD2 covers 10 bases. The CDR3 covers 15 residues. Germline CDR1 is MNHEY and CDR2 is SVGAGI. The V gene end was trimmed by 6 bases and the J gene end by 5 bases; junction bases not matched to a gene: 7. The CDR3 region has the DNA TGTGCCAGCAGCCGCAGCGGGGGGGCCCACAATGAGCAGTTCTCC. Translating gives CASSRSGGAHNEQFS.

This clonotype was seen many times. The J gene is TRBJ2-1, the V gene TRBV20-1, with 7 bases fitting TRBD1. Looked up from germline, CDR1 is DFQATT and CDR2 is SNEGSKA (reference sequence). This CDR3 is built from 11 residues. After removal of 7 bases from V and 4 bases from J, the junction contained 1 base not matched to a gene. The CDR3 loop reads CSVDRYNEQFF. In DNA, the CDR3 is TGCAGTGTGGACAGGTACAATGAGCAGTTCTTC.

This clonotype was seen once. This may arise from a read error, as a much more abundant clone is one base away. CDR3 DNA: TGTGCCAGCAGGTGGGCTAGCGGGAGCTCAGGTAAGCAGTTCTTC. Its protein product is CASRWASGSSGKQFF. The V and J genes are TRBV2 and TRBJ2-1, with TRBD2 matching over 10 bases. Per the germline V gene, CDR1 is SNHLY and CDR2 is FYNNEI. J was trimmed by 11 bases and V by 6 bases; bases with no gene match: 13. The CDR3 sequence is 15 residues long.

Of note for this clonotype: Because it lacks the conserved phenylalanine or tryptophan at the end, this CDR3 is likely a read error. The chain couples TRBV20-1 to TRBJ2-3, with 11 bases lining up with TRBD2. The CDR3 has 16 residues. Germline V CDR1 and CDR2: DFQATT, SNEGSKA (reference sequence). The chain's CDR3 is CSARLAGGKRTDAQYS. CDR3 DNA: TGCAGTGCTAGACTAGCGGGAGGAAAACGAACAGATGCGCAGTATTCT.

About this clonotype: A read error may explain this, as a much larger clone is one base away. The V call is TRBV12-3 or TRBV12-4, the J call TRBJ2-1, with D possibly TRBD2 on 6 matching bases. Trimming removed 7 bases from V and 7 bases from J, with 20 bases in between. This CDR3 is built from 15 residues. The CDR3 reads CASTSWGDRANEQFF. DNA for the CDR3: TGTGCCAGCACATCGTGGGGGGATCGTGCGAATGAGCAGTTCTTC.

This clonotype has more than one count but fewer than ten. A read error may be the cause here, since a much bigger clone is one base away. CDR3 loop: CTSSASSQGASPLHF. CDR3 nucleotide sequence: TGTACCAGCAGCGCATCTTCCCAGGGGGCTTCACCCCTCCACTTT. V is TRBV9 and J is TRBJ1-6; 8 bases are shared with TRBD1. The CDR3 has 15 residues. The germline V gene has CDR1 SGDLS and CDR2 YYNGEE.

This clonotype appeared many times. The CDR3 loop reads CAWGFGLREQYF. As DNA, the CDR3 is TGTGCCTGGGGCTTTGGTTTGCGGGAGCAGTACTTC. V is TRBV30 and J is TRBJ2-7; no clear D gene. From germline, CDR1 is GTSNPN and CDR2 SVGIG (reference sequence). The V end lost 5 bases, the J end lost 7 bases, and 15 bases lay between the germline ends. CDR3 length: 12 residues.

This clonotype has a count of ten or more. V usage is TRBV10-2 and J usage is TRBJ2-5; the D call may be TRBD1 or TRBD2 (5 bases each). The CDR3 runs 14 residues. V was trimmed by 4 bases and J by 1 base, leaving 10 bases between them. The germline gives CDR1 WSHSY, CDR2 SAAADI. This CDR3 reads CASSVRDPQETQYF. CDR3 DNA: TGCGCCAGCAGTGTCCGGGACCCCCAAGAGACCCAGTACTTC.

This clonotype was recorded many times. This chain joins TRBV19 and TRBJ2-7; a weak D match, TRBD1 (5 bases). The CDR3 is 16 amino acids. The V and J ends lost 6 bases and 5 bases respectively, with 23 bases between them. In germline, CDR1 is LNHDA, CDR2 SQIVND (reference sequence). The CDR3: CASSAGRAGFVHEQYF. The CDR3 DNA sequence: TGTGCCAGTAGCGCTGGTAGGGCAGGGTTTGTTCACGAGCAGTACTTC. Combining the CDR3 with reference TRBV19 and TRBJ2-7 gives the whole variable domain DGGITQSPKYLFRKEGQNVTLSCEQNLNHDAMYWYRQDPGQGLRLIYYSQIVNDFQKGDIAEGYSVSREKKESFPLTVTSAQKNPTAFYLCASSAGRAGFVHEQYFGPGTRLTVT.

With respect to this clonotype: This is likely a read error, given that the CDR3 carries no conserved phenylalanine or tryptophan at its end. The CDR3 sequence: CASRLLRGPYEQYL. The CDR3 DNA reads as TGTGCCAGCAGACTATTACGGGGCCCCTACGAGCAGTACCTC. The chain employs TRBV6-1 and TRBJ2-7; possibly TRBD1 or TRBD2 for D (5 bases each). V lost 6 bases to trimming and J lost 2 bases, with 14 bases between them. Germline V gene sequence: CDR1 MNHNS, CDR2 SASEGT. The CDR3 covers 14 residues.

The table lists this clonotype with many counts. J is TRBJ2-5 and V is TRBV27, with TRBD1 identical over 8 bases. The CDR3 covers 15 residues. Unmatched junction bases numbered 15, after V lost 10 bases and J lost 5 bases. From germline, CDR1 is MNHEY and CDR2 SMNVEV (reference sequence). CDR3 coding DNA: TGTGCCATCTCATCGGCAGGGGGCGCTTGGGAGACCCAGTACTTC. Its protein is CAISSAGGAWETQYF.

This clonotype showed up many times. The chain combines TRBV12-5 with TRBJ1-3; D gene uncertain. CDR1 is LGHNT and CDR2 is FRNRAP in the germline V gene. Trimming removed 1 base at V and 0 bases at J, with 7 bases between. This CDR3 region has 15 residues. The CDR3 DNA reads TGTGCTAGTGGTTTGGCCCGGCACTCTGGAAACACCATATATTTT. Its translation: CASGLARHSGNTIYF.

This clonotype showed up many times. The J gene is TRBJ1-6, the V gene TRBV20-1; D is ambiguous. The CDR3 is made up of 12 amino acids. Trimming left V 3 bases short and J 4 bases short, with 4 bases between. In germline, CDR1 is DFQATT, CDR2 SNEGSKA (reference sequence). The CDR3 spells CSASAYNSPLHF. The CDR3 region has the DNA TGCAGTGCTAGTGCATATAATTCACCCCTCCACTTT.

This clonotype was seen at least ten times. J is TRBJ2-1 and V is TRBV5-8; possibly TRBD1 for D (6 bases). V shed 1 base and J shed 8 bases, with 16 bases lying between them. CDR1 is SGHTS, CDR2 YDEGEE, per germline. This CDR3 is built from 15 residues. This CDR3 reads CASSLRAGVVHEQFF. The CDR3 coding sequence is TGTGCCAGCAGCTTGCGCGCAGGGGTAGTTCATGAGCAGTTCTTC.

This clonotype was seen only a few times. J is TRBJ1-3 and V is TRBV27, with D hard to call. V lost 2 bases, J lost 7 bases, and 9 bases lay in between. CDR3 length: 13 residues. Germline-derived CDR1 and CDR2 are MNHEY and SMNVEV (reference sequence). The CDR3 bases are TGTGCCAGCAGTTTAGGTTTTGGTAACACCATATATTTT. It translates to CASSLGFGNTIYF.